The T cell receptor beta chain described here comes from a study of T cell repertoires in ileal Crohn's disease. The CDR3 is 9 residues long. This table comes from immunoSEQ multiplex PCR, and its TCRdb copy is limited to in-frame clones, with some not included. The sample records 9,500 to 11,000 clones, approximately 77% being singletons. Time point in this sample: neoterminal ileum biopsy at postoperative endoscopy, about 6 months after surgery. The source material was ileal tissue. This receptor was taken from an adult with Crohn's disease. The V gene is TRBV21-1, the J gene TRBJ2-7; TRBD1, the table's D call, lacks a check against the DNA. TRBV21-1 is classified as a pseudogene. The DNA of the CDR3 is TGTGCCGCCTGGCCGGAGCAGTACTTC. The encoded protein is CAAWPEQYF.